Below are 27 T cell receptor beta chains sequenced from a single sample in a study of T cells in Graves' hyperthyroidism and ophthalmopathy. Regions amplified from RNA transcripts were the TCR beta CDR3 regions. Using the HTBI primer set, a first-round RT-PCR was run on the TCR CDR3. TCRdb processed the multiplex PCR reads anew with MiXCR; each CDR3 protein has one entry. The sample has over 450,000 distinct CDR3 sequences, 15% to 20% seen once. The sample was blood. The receptors derive from a woman in her late teens or twenties with Graves' ophthalmopathy.

Only a few counts were recorded for this clonotype. The chain couples TRBV12-3 or TRBV12-4 to TRBJ2-2; 7 bases map to TRBD2. Germline trimming cut 5 bases from V and 2 bases from J; bases unmatched to any gene: 8. This CDR3 is built from 16 residues. The CDR3 loop reads CASSPPGLRNTGELFF. The CDR3 DNA follows: TGTGCCAGCAGTCCACCGGGACTACGTAACACCGGGGAGCTGTTTTTT.

This clonotype has more than one count but fewer than ten. The V call is TRBV4-3, the J call TRBJ2-6; the D is unclear. CDR3 length: 17 amino acids. V was pared by 0 bases and J by 0 bases, with 9 bases between. Germline V gene lookup returns CDR1 LGHNA and CDR2 YSLEER. CDR3 amino acids: CASSQEGQASGANVLTF. CDR3 DNA sequence: TGCGCCAGCAGCCAAGAAGGCCAGGCCTCTGGGGCCAACGTCCTGACTTTC.

The table lists this clonotype with a count of one. The V gene is TRBV12-3 or TRBV12-4, the J gene TRBJ1-2; 7 nucleotides align to TRBD1. CDR3 length: 15 amino acids. The trim removed 5 bases at V and 4 bases at J, leaving 10 bases unmatched. CDR3 bases: TGTGCCAGCAGTCCAGGGGGGGCCTCTAGCTATGGCTACACCTTC. It translates to CASSPGGASSYGYTF.

This clonotype was recorded many times. The rearrangement joins TRBV5-1 to TRBJ1-1; TRBD1 aligns across 8 bases. V was clipped by 3 bases and J by 3 bases; unmatched bases: 7. Germline CDR1 is SGHRS and CDR2 is YFSETQ. The CDR3 extends over 15 amino acids. CDR3 sequence (DNA): TGCGCCAGCAGCTCATTACAGGGGGGTGACACTGAAGCTTTCTTT. Translated, it gives CASSSLQGGDTEAFF.

In this sample, this clonotype turned up a few times. This chain uses TRBV19 with TRBJ1-2; tentatively, D is TRBD1 (5 bases). Trimming took 5 bases from V and 4 from J, leaving 20 bases between them. The CDR3 totals 16 residues. Per germline, CDR1 LNHDA and CDR2 SQIVND (reference sequence). In nucleotides, the CDR3 is TGTGCCAGTAGTCTCCTTCGGCAGGGCGCTGGCTATGGCTACACCTTC. Translation: CASSLLRQGAGYGYTF. Full variable domain (remainder filled in from reference TRBV19 and TRBJ1-2): DGGITQSPKYLFRKEGQNVTLSCEQNLNHDAMYWYRQDPGQGLRLIYYSQIVNDFQKGDIAEGYSVSREKKESFPLTVTSAQKNPTAFYLCASSLLRQGAGYGYTFGSGTRLTVV.

This clonotype was counted ten times or more. The chain couples TRBV14 to TRBJ2-3; no clear D gene. CDR3 length: 15 residues. Deletions cut 5 bases from V and 4 bases from J, with 16 bases between. Germline assignment: CDR1 SGHDN and CDR2 FVKESK. The CDR3 here is CASSSPGSAADTQYF. The DNA for the CDR3 is TGTGCCAGCAGCTCTCCTGGGTCCGCCGCAGATACGCAGTATTTT.

This clonotype was observed a handful of times. This sequence joins TRBV28 and TRBJ1-1; a weak D match, TRBD1 (5 bases). The V and J ends lost 5 bases and 4 bases respectively, with 17 bases between them. CDR1 is MDHEN and CDR2 is SYDVKM in the germline V gene. The CDR3 covers 15 residues. The CDR3 spells CASSLGRARGTEAFF. CDR3 sequence (DNA): TGTGCCAGCAGTCTGGGCAGGGCGAGAGGCACTGAAGCTTTCTTT.

The V gene is TRBV28, the J gene TRBJ1-2; 11 bases agree with TRBD1. V lost 7 bases and J lost 5; bases outside the gene matches: 12. Germline CDR1 reads MDHEN; CDR2 reads SYDVKM. The CDR3 loop spans 16 amino acids. The CDR3 DNA is TGTGCCAGCAAGCGGACAGGGGGCCCGGGGTGGTATGGCTACACCTTC. Translated: CASKRTGGPGWYGYTF.

This clonotype was recorded at least ten times. The chain couples TRBV12-3 or TRBV12-4 to TRBJ2-7, with 7 nucleotides matching TRBD1. The ends lost 5 bases at V and 3 bases at J; junction bases unmatched: 4. This CDR3 region has 13 residues. The DNA for the CDR3 is TGTGCCAGCAGTAAACGGACAGGCTACGAGCAGTACTTC. This gives the protein CASSKRTGYEQYF.

The V and J genes are TRBV6-1 and TRBJ1-2; D is unresolved. The CDR3 spans 12 residues. In germline, CDR1 is MNHNS, CDR2 SASEGT. V lost 8 bases, J lost 10 bases, and 17 bases lay in between. CDR3 amino acids: CASVAATSLYTF. The DNA for the CDR3 is TGTGCCAGCGTGGCCGCCACCAGTCTCTACACCTTC.

The V gene is TRBV11-2, the J gene TRBJ2-1, with D perhaps TRBD2 (6 bases). Germline values: CDR1 SGHAT, CDR2 FQNNGV. The length of the CDR3 is 17 residues. V dropped 3 bases and J dropped 6 bases, with 21 bases sitting between them. Here the CDR3 DNA reads TGTGCCAGCAGCTTTACCCTCCGGGACTCCGATTTCAATGAGCAGTTCTTC. This translates into CASSFTLRDSDFNEQFF.

This clonotype was seen ten or more times. V gene TRBV2 combines with J gene TRBJ2-7; 12 positions agree with TRBD2. V was pared by 7 bases and J by 5 bases, with 6 bases of the junction left unmatched. Germline values: CDR1 SNHLY, CDR2 FYNNEI. The CDR3 is 14 amino acids. This chain's CDR3 is CASTSGRALHEQYF. The CDR3, as DNA: TGTGCCAGCACTAGCGGGAGGGCCCTCCACGAGCAGTACTTC.

This chain uses TRBV5-6 with TRBJ2-3; D is unresolved. The V gene lost 0 bases and the J gene lost 1 base, with 6 bases spanning the gap. The CDR3 covers 14 residues. The germline V gene encodes CDR1 SGHDT and CDR2 YYEEEE. CDR3 sequence (DNA): TGTGCCAGCAGCTTGGTTCGGCGCACAGATACGCAGTATTTT. Protein product: CASSLVRRTDTQYF.

This clonotype was seen only a few times. The chain employs TRBV19 and TRBJ2-1, with TRBD2 matching over 8 bases. CDR1 LNHDA and CDR2 SQIVND come from the germline V gene (reference sequence). The CDR3 extends over 15 amino acids. V trimming: 7 bases; J trimming: 7 bases; junction bases outside the gene matches: 12. The CDR3 bases are TGTGCCAGTAATGCCCGGACGGGAGGGCCGAATGAGCAGTTCTTC. Protein sequence: CASNARTGGPNEQFF.

This chain connects TRBV4-3 to TRBJ2-7; 7 bases match TRBD1. The CDR3 is 16 residues long. The V gene end was trimmed by 3 bases and the J gene end by 4 bases; junction bases not matched to a gene: 12. Germline V gene sequence: CDR1 LGHNA, CDR2 YSLEER. CDR3 amino acids: CASSHVQGKAAYEQYF. The CDR3 DNA follows: TGCGCCAGCAGCCATGTACAGGGGAAAGCGGCTTACGAGCAGTACTTC.

This clonotype has ten or more counts. The rearrangement joins TRBV30 to TRBJ2-2; 11 bases map to TRBD1. This CDR3 region has 15 residues. Germline CDR1 reads GTSNPN; CDR2 reads SVGIG (reference sequence). V dropped 7 bases and J dropped 6; count of bases not matched to a gene: 10. In nucleotides, the CDR3 is TGTGCCTACCAACCGGGACAGGGGGTTGCCGGGGAGCTGTTTTTT. It yields the protein CAYQPGQGVAGELFF.

At least ten counts were recorded for this clonotype. The CDR3 nucleotides are TGTGCCAGCAGCGAGCGCCCTGACAGGGCCCCTAACTATGGCTACACCTTC. Translation gives CASSERPDRAPNYGYTF. The chain couples TRBV7-3 to TRBJ1-2, with 7 bases matching TRBD1. The CDR3 runs 17 residues. J was trimmed by 0 bases and V by 5 bases; bases with no gene match: 12. Germline V gives CDR1 SGHTA, CDR2 FQGTGA. The entire variable domain, with the rest obtained from reference TRBV7-3 and TRBJ1-2, is as follows: GAGVSQTPSNKVTEKGKYVELRCDPISGHTALYWYRQSLGQGPEFLIYFQGTGAADDSGLPNDRFFAVRPEGSVSTLKIQRTERGDSAVYLCASSERPDRAPNYGYTFGSGTRLTVV.

A word on this clonotype: A much more abundant neighbour one base away suggests this may be a read error. The rearrangement links TRBV20-1 to TRBJ1-1, with 7 bases lining up with TRBD1. The CDR3 loop spans 13 amino acids. Per germline, CDR1 DFQATT and CDR2 SNEGSKA (reference sequence). CDR3 loop: CSARTGVNAEAFF. CDR3 DNA sequence: TGCAGTGCTAGAACAGGGGTGAACGCTGAAGCTTTCTTT.

In this sample, this clonotype turned up many times. This chain connects TRBV3-1 to TRBJ1-1; D gene ambiguous. Germline-derived CDR1 and CDR2 are LGHDT and YNNKEL (reference sequence). Trimming cost V 0 bases and J 11 bases, with 10 bases left between them. The CDR3 totals 12 residues. In nucleotides, the CDR3 is TGTGCCAGCAGCCAAGATAGAAGGATCGCTTTCTTT. This codes for CASSQDRRIAFF.

Of note for this clonotype: A much larger clone sits a single nucleotide away, making a read error possible. V gene TRBV10-2 combines with J gene TRBJ2-7; weak D call: TRBD1 (7 bases). Germline V gene sequence: CDR1 WSHSY, CDR2 SAAADI. The germline V and J ends were trimmed by 5 bases and 3 bases, with 20 bases remaining between them. CDR3 length: 16 residues. This chain's CDR3 is CASSKIRGAGYYEQYF. CDR3 nucleotides: TGCGCCAGCAGTAAGATCAGGGGGGCGGGATACTACGAGCAGTACTTC.

This clonotype was observed many times. The rearrangement links TRBV5-1 to TRBJ1-1; D is perhaps TRBD1 (5 bases). CDR1 and CDR2 (germline): SGHRS, YFSETQ. Trimming pared 3 bases from V and 5 bases from J, leaving 11 bases between. The CDR3 has 13 residues. CDR3 sequence: CASSSLGETEAFF. The CDR3 DNA reads TGCGCCAGCAGCTCACTAGGGGAGACTGAAGCTTTCTTT. Using reference TRBV5-1 and TRBJ1-1 for the parts outside the CDR3, the full variable domain is KAGVTQTPRYLIKTRGQQVTLSCSPISGHRSVSWYQQTPGQGLQFLFEYFSETQRNKGNFPGRFSGRQFSNSRSEMNVSTLELGDSALYLCASSSLGETEAFFGQGTRLTVV.

This clonotype was observed at least ten times. This chain uses TRBV20-1 with TRBJ2-4; 9 nucleotides agree with TRBD1. The J segment lost 3 bases and the V segment lost 5 bases, leaving 11 bases of the junction unmatched. The CDR3 is 16 residues long. In germline, CDR1 is DFQATT, CDR2 SNEGSKA (reference sequence). The CDR3 DNA reads as TGCAGTGCTCGTATCCGGGACAGGGCGGGCAAAAACATTCAGTACTTC. Encoded protein: CSARIRDRAGKNIQYF.

This clonotype was found many times. The J gene is TRBJ2-1, the V gene TRBV6-1; 7 bases map to TRBD2. J gave up 5 bases and V 6 bases, and 10 bases lay outside the gene matches. The CDR3 is 15 residues long. Germline CDR1 reads MNHNS; CDR2 reads SASEGT. As DNA, the CDR3 is TGTGCCAGCAGCAAAATCACCGGGGGGAACAATGAGCAGTTCTTC. Translating gives CASSKITGGNNEQFF.

V is TRBV28 and J is TRBJ1-2; D is perhaps TRBD1 (5 bases). The CDR3 covers 12 residues. Germline-derived CDR1 and CDR2 are MDHEN and SYDVKM. Deletions cut 10 bases from V and 8 bases from J, with 17 bases between. The CDR3 sequence: CATLPGAEGYTF. For the CDR3, the DNA is TGTGCCACCCTCCCTGGGGCGGAGGGCTACACCTTC.

Remarks on this clonotype: This sequence may be a read error, since a much larger clone differs from it by one base. The V gene is TRBV12-3 or TRBV12-4, the J gene TRBJ2-5; the D gene is possibly TRBD2 (7 bases). With 8 bases removed from V and 4 bases from J, the gap between germline ends came to 20 bases. The CDR3 loop spans 15 amino acids. The CDR3 region is CASGDYGGGRETQYF. CDR3 sequence (DNA): TGTGCCAGCGGCGATTATGGGGGCGGGAGAGAGACCCAGTACTTC.

The V gene is TRBV3-1, the J gene TRBJ1-3; possibly TRBD1 for D (6 bases). Germline assignment: CDR1 LGHDT and CDR2 YNNKEL (reference sequence). The germline V and J ends were trimmed by 1 base and 3 bases, with 19 bases remaining between them. CDR3 length: 18 amino acids. The CDR3, as DNA: TGTGCCAGCAGCCAAGGAGCGCCCACGGGGGCGCTTGGAAACACCATATATTTT. Protein sequence: CASSQGAPTGALGNTIYF.

At least ten counts were recorded for this clonotype. V usage is TRBV2 and J usage is TRBJ1-1; 8 bases are shared with TRBD1. With 4 bases clipped from V and 3 bases from J, the junction kept 7 bases outside the gene matches. Germline V gene lookup returns CDR1 SNHLY and CDR2 FYNNEI. The CDR3 consists of 15 residues. Written as DNA, the CDR3 is TGTGCCAGCAGTGCGCGAGACAGGGGCGACACTGAAGCTTTCTTT. This gives the protein CASSARDRGDTEAFF.